The clone carrying this TCR beta chain has just one count. The antigen remains undetermined. An end of the junction does not agree with germline; a read error may underlie this. The assay was immunoSEQ multiplex PCR, and TCRdb's table has in-frame clones only and misses some. The sample includes 20,000 or so clones, over 75% of them seen just once. This sample was taken from a study of somatic mutations in cytotoxic T cells in rheumatoid arthritis. Across the study: T-cell populations stained with V beta antibodies were in some cases flow-sorted at nearly 100% purity, including V beta1+ cells that were sequenced for TCRB.

Positive selection using magnetic beads isolated the CD4+ and CD8+ cells (purity was checked by flow cytometry). Germline V gene lookup returns CDR1 SGHNT and CDR2 YYREEE (reference sequence). This CDR3 is built from 15 residues. General study results and limits: In about an eighth of the roughly 65 patients, the largest CD8+ clone exceeded 20% of CD8+ cells. Within the rheumatoid arthritis patients, CD8+ clonality went up as age increased (Spearman r of about 0.49). The same was not true of the healthy controls.

The sample comprised CD8+ T cells sorted from blood. This chain connects TRBV5-4 to TRBJ2-7, with TRBD1 matching 7 bases. The source is a woman aged 50 to 60 in good health. The CDR3 spells CASSQERTGTYEQYF. CDR3 DNA sequence: TGCGCCAGCAGCCAAGAACGGACAGGAACCTACGAGCAGTACTTC.